The 10 T cell receptor beta chains given below trace back to one sample, sequenced in a study of blood T cell repertoires in COVID-19. The assay was immunoSEQ multiplex PCR, and TCRdb's table has in-frame clones only and misses some. The sample holds roughly 180,000 clones, roughly nine tenths seen once. Material: peripheral blood. The origin of the receptors is a man in his 70s with active or convalescent COVID-19.

This rearrangement joins TRBV9 to TRBJ2-3; 10 bases are a match to TRBD2. In germline, CDR1 is SGDLS, CDR2 YYNGEE. The J segment lost 5 bases and the V segment lost 2 bases, leaving 11 bases of the junction unmatched. This CDR3 contains 17 residues. The CDR3: CASSVPLLAGTGDTQYF. In DNA form, the CDR3 reads TGTGCCAGCAGCGTCCCCCTACTAGCGGGGACGGGAGATACGCAGTATTTT.

The chain employs TRBV6-4 and TRBJ1-5; D not certain. Between the trimmed V and J ends, which lost 0 bases and 1 base, there was a span of 13 bases. CDR1 is MRHNA and CDR2 is SNTAGT in the germline V gene. This CDR3 is built from 17 residues. The CDR3 loop reads CASSDSGGFWSNQPQHF. The CDR3 nucleotides read TGTGCCAGCAGTGACTCAGGCGGATTCTGGAGCAATCAGCCCCAGCATTTT.

The chain has TRBV7-9 and TRBJ1-5, with 11 positions matching TRBD1. Looked up from germline, CDR1 is SEHNR and CDR2 is FQNEAQ (reference sequence). The J segment lost 7 bases and the V segment lost 5 bases, leaving 7 bases of the junction unmatched. This CDR3 contains 15 residues. The DNA for the CDR3 is TGTGCCAGCAGCGCGTCGGGACAGGGGGACCAGCCCCAGCATTTT. Protein: CASSASGQGDQPQHF.

A few counts support this clone. V and J are TRBV6-2 or TRBV6-3 and TRBJ2-1, with 11 bases aligning to TRBD2. The CDR3 spans 17 residues. J was trimmed by 3 bases and V by 4 bases; bases with no gene match: 8. Looked up from germline, CDR1 is MNHEY and CDR2 is SVGEGT. The CDR3 DNA reads TGTGCCAGCAGTTCATACTCACTAGCGGGAGTCTACAATGAGCAGTTCTTC. This gives the protein CASSSYSLAGVYNEQFF.

The genes are TRBV11-2 and TRBJ1-3; possible D gene TRBD1, 5 bases. There are 15 residues in the CDR3. Germline V CDR1 and CDR2: SGHAT, FQNNGV. Trimming shortened V by 2 bases and J by 3 bases, and 11 bases separated the two germline ends. The CDR3: CASSLLATVGNTIYF. Written as DNA, the CDR3 is TGTGCCAGCAGCTTACTCGCGACAGTTGGAAACACCATATATTTT.

This clone was detected only a few times. The chain couples TRBV4-1 to TRBJ2-7; 7 positions agree with TRBD1. The CDR3 extends over 16 amino acids. Trimming cost V 0 bases and J 3 bases; bases outside gene matches: 8. Germline assignment: CDR1 MGHRA and CDR2 YSYEKL. The CDR3 reads CASSQDRDSLIYEQYF. CDR3 nucleotide sequence: TGCGCCAGCAGCCAAGATCGGGACAGTTTAATCTACGAGCAGTACTTC.

This clone was counted a few times. The chain uses TRBV7-9 and TRBJ2-3; D gene unclear. The germline V and J ends were trimmed by 2 bases and 3 bases, with 9 bases remaining between them. CDR1 and CDR2 from the germline V gene are SEHNR and FQNEAQ (reference sequence). The CDR3 extends over 14 amino acids. This chain's CDR3 is CASSLLGETDTQYF. CDR3 DNA: TGTGCCAGCAGCTTACTAGGTGAAACAGATACGCAGTATTTT.

This clone was seen once. J is TRBJ2-7 and V is TRBV2; a weak D match, TRBD2 (5 bases). V was pared by 0 bases and J by 5 bases, with 11 bases between. Looked up from germline, CDR1 is SNHLY and CDR2 is FYNNEI. The CDR3 contains 14 residues. The DNA for the CDR3 is TGTGCCAGCAGTGAAGCAGCGGCAGGCCACGAGCAGTACTTC. It translates to CASSEAAAGHEQYF.

The chain links TRBV11-2 to TRBJ1-4; D unclear. Per germline, CDR1 SGHAT and CDR2 FQNNGV. This CDR3 comprises 13 residues. Trimming removed 5 bases at V and 10 bases at J, with 14 bases between. DNA for the CDR3: TGTGCCAGCAGCATCGACCCCCGGGGAAAACTGTTTTTT. Protein: CASSIDPRGKLFF.

The V gene is TRBV4-3, the J gene TRBJ1-3; TRBD1 matches 7 bases. Germline CDR1 reads LGHNA; CDR2 reads YSLEER. The CDR3 has 16 residues. V trimming: 2 bases; J trimming: 3 bases; junction bases outside the gene matches: 7. The CDR3: CASSQPSGGGGNTIYF. In DNA form, the CDR3 reads TGCGCCAGCAGCCAACCCTCAGGGGGAGGTGGAAACACCATATATTTT.